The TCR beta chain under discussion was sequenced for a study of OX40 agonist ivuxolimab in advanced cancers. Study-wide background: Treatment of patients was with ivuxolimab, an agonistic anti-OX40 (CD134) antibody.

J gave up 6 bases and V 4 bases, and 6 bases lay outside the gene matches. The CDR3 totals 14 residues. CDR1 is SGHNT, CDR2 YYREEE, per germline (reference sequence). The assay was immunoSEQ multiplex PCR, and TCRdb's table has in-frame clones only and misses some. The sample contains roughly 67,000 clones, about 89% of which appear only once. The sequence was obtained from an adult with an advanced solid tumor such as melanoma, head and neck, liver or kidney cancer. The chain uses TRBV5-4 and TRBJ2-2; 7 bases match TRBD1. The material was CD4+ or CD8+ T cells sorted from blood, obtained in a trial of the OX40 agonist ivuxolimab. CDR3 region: CASSLTGLAGELFF. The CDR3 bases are TGTGCCAGCAGCCTGACAGGGTTGGCCGGGGAGCTGTTTTTT. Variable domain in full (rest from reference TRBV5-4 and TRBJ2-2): ETGVTQSPTHLIKTRGQQVTLRCSSQSGHNTVSWYQQALGQGPQFIFQYYREEENGRGNFPPRFSGLQFPNYSSELNVNALELDDSALYLCASSLTGLAGELFFGEGSRLTVL.